This T cell receptor beta chain stems from a study of T-cell memory formation after mild COVID-19. TCRdb re-called the 5' RACE reads with MiXCR, one entry per CDR3 protein. Seen here are about 320,000 distinct CDR3 sequences, roughly an eighth observed once, and the top ten hold under 25%. Looked up from germline, CDR1 is SQVTM and CDR2 is ANQGSEA. Trimming took 1 base from V and 5 from J, leaving 8 bases between them. The CDR3 covers 12 residues. This chain joins TRBV29-1 and TRBJ1-2, with unresolved D. This receptor was identified in a man aged 18 to 29 who had mild COVID-19 (a few samples of this study predate the infection). Cell type and time point are not known. What was sequenced was PBMCs or a T cell subset sorted from them (not recorded which). The CDR3 spells CSVEGTPYGYTF. In DNA, the CDR3 is TGCAGCGTTGAAGGGACGCCATATGGCTACACCTTC.